The rows below give T cell receptor beta chains drawn from one sample of a study of cytomegalovirus exposure and HLA in healthy donors. TCRdb's table, derived via immunoSEQ multiplex PCR, lists solely in-frame clones and lacks some. The sample has around 300,000 clones, approximately 83% seen once. The sequenced material came from PBMCs. These TCRs come from a woman between 18 and 29 years old in good health and CMV-seronegative. The CDR3 runs from the conserved cysteine through the conserved F or W. Each record gives: D gene, clone size, V gene, J gene, CDR3 protein, CDR3 DNA. A D gene is named only where the DNA matches it firmly. Clone sizes are given selectively: once, few, many, or a class where the clone is expanded.

d_gene: TRBD2
abundance: .
v_gene: TRBV7-2
j_gene: TRBJ2-5
CDR3aa: CASSLGTSGGPGETQYF
CDR3nt: TGTGCCAGCAGCTTGGGGACTAGCGGGGGGCCAGGGGAGACCCAGTACTTC

d_gene: TRBD2
abundance: once
v_gene: TRBV7-8
j_gene: TRBJ2-1
CDR3aa: CASSQAVRAGGMNEQFF
CDR3nt: TGTGCCAGCAGCCAGGCGGTTAGAGCGGGAGGAATGAATGAGCAGTTCTTC

d_gene: .
abundance: .
v_gene: TRBV6-5
j_gene: TRBJ1-1
CDR3aa: CASSYSFRGETEAFF
CDR3nt: TGTGCCAGCAGTTACTCTTTCCGGGGAGAAACTGAAGCTTTCTTT

d_gene: TRBD1
abundance: .
v_gene: TRBV5-1
j_gene: TRBJ2-3
CDR3aa: CASSFIGQGVTDTQYF
CDR3nt: TGCGCCAGCAGCTTTATTGGGCAGGGGGTCACAGATACGCAGTATTTT

d_gene: .
abundance: .
v_gene: TRBV6-1
j_gene: TRBJ1-2
CDR3aa: CASSEATTELFYGYTF
CDR3nt: TGTGCCAGCAGTGAAGCTACGACAGAACTATTCTATGGCTACACCTTC

d_gene: .
abundance: .
v_gene: TRBV29-1
j_gene: TRBJ1-2
CDR3aa: CSVEGRPINYGYTF
CDR3nt: TGCAGCGTTGAAGGCAGGCCCATTAACTATGGCTACACCTTC

d_gene: .
abundance: .
v_gene: TRBV4-3
j_gene: TRBJ2-7
CDR3aa: CASSQGTEQQYF
CDR3nt: TGCGCCAGCAGCCAAGGGACAGAGCAGCAGTACTTC

d_gene: .
abundance: .
v_gene: TRBV5-1
j_gene: TRBJ2-7
CDR3aa: CASSQQEDRTYSYEQYF
CDR3nt: TGCGCCAGCAGCCAGCAAGAGGACAGAACCTATTCCTACGAGCAGTACTTC

d_gene: .
abundance: .
v_gene: TRBV19
j_gene: TRBJ1-2
CDR3aa: CASSRPLQGDGYTF
CDR3nt: TGTGCCAGTAGTCGCCCCCTACAGGGTGATGGCTACACCTTC

d_gene: .
abundance: .
v_gene: TRBV6-6
j_gene: TRBJ2-3
CDR3aa: CASRVRRTDTQYF
CDR3nt: TGTGCCAGTCGAGTGCGCCGCACAGATACGCAGTATTTT

d_gene: .
abundance: .
v_gene: TRBV5-1
j_gene: TRBJ2-7
CDR3aa: CASSGPGPRGYEQYF
CDR3nt: TGCGCCAGCAGCGGACCCGGACCCCGAGGGTATGAGCAGTACTTC

d_gene: .
abundance: .
v_gene: TRBV11-3
j_gene: TRBJ2-1
CDR3aa: CASSSGSYNEQFF
CDR3nt: TGTGCCAGCAGCTCCGGGAGCTACAATGAGCAGTTCTTC

d_gene: TRBD1
abundance: once
v_gene: TRBV29-1
j_gene: TRBJ1-2
CDR3aa: CSAKTGARAYGYTF
CDR3nt: TGCAGCGCTAAGACAGGGGCGAGGGCCTATGGCTACACCTTC

d_gene: .
abundance: .
v_gene: TRBV6-5
j_gene: TRBJ2-5
CDR3aa: CASSSDRRRSETQYF
CDR3nt: TGTGCCAGCAGTTCGGACAGAAGGAGATCAGAGACCCAGTACTTC

d_gene: TRBD1
abundance: once
v_gene: TRBV29-1
j_gene: TRBJ2-4
CDR3aa: CSVDEEQGAFYIQYF
CDR3nt: TGCAGCGTTGACGAGGAGCAGGGGGCGTTTTACATTCAGTACTTC

d_gene: TRBD2
abundance: .
v_gene: TRBV5-6
j_gene: TRBJ2-5
CDR3aa: CASSSSTSGGPTETQYF
CDR3nt: TGTGCCAGCAGCTCTTCCACTAGCGGGGGACCGACTGAGACCCAGTACTTC

d_gene: TRBD1
abundance: .
v_gene: TRBV6-6
j_gene: TRBJ1-3
CDR3aa: CASSQRDRNSGNTIYF
CDR3nt: TGTGCCAGCAGTCAAAGGGACAGGAACTCTGGAAACACCATATATTTT

d_gene: TRBD2
abundance: .
v_gene: TRBV5-1
j_gene: TRBJ2-1
CDR3aa: CASSFWSRTSGRSSYNEQFF
CDR3nt: TGCGCCAGCAGCTTCTGGTCAAGGACTAGCGGGAGGAGCTCCTACAATGAGCAGTTCTTC

d_gene: .
abundance: once
v_gene: TRBV4-1
j_gene: TRBJ2-3
CDR3aa: CASSQAGRGATDTQYF
CDR3nt: TGCGCCAGCAGCCAAGCTGGCAGGGGGGCCACAGATACGCAGTATTTT

d_gene: .
abundance: .
v_gene: TRBV6-1
j_gene: TRBJ2-6
CDR3aa: CASSEASGLFISGANVLTF
CDR3nt: TGTGCCAGCAGTGAAGCGTCCGGACTCTTCATCTCTGGGGCCAACGTCCTGACTTTC

d_gene: TRBD1
abundance: .
v_gene: TRBV4-1
j_gene: TRBJ1-4
CDR3aa: CATAGRTGFGKLFF
CDR3nt: TGCGCCACCGCCGGAAGGACAGGATTTGGAAAACTGTTTTTT

d_gene: TRBD1
abundance: once
v_gene: TRBV7-9
j_gene: TRBJ1-5
CDR3aa: CASSYLGQGGNQPQHF
CDR3nt: TGTGCCAGCAGCTACCTCGGACAGGGAGGCAATCAGCCCCAGCATTTT

d_gene: .
abundance: .
v_gene: TRBV7-8
j_gene: TRBJ2-7
CDR3aa: CASSLAREQYF
CDR3nt: TGTGCCAGCAGCTTAGCTCGCGAGCAGTACTTC

d_gene: .
abundance: .
v_gene: TRBV14
j_gene: TRBJ2-5
CDR3aa: CASSQDVGPQETQYF
CDR3nt: TGTGCCAGCAGCCAAGATGTTGGGCCTCAAGAGACCCAGTACTTC

d_gene: .
abundance: .
v_gene: TRBV27
j_gene: TRBJ1-1
CDR3aa: CASSPRGNTEAFF
CDR3nt: TGTGCCAGCAGTCCTCGCGGGAACACTGAAGCTTTCTTT

d_gene: TRBD1
abundance: .
v_gene: TRBV6-5
j_gene: TRBJ1-5
CDR3aa: CASSLPGGSEHF
CDR3nt: TGTGCCAGCAGTTTGCCAGGGGGCTCCGAACATTTT

d_gene: .
abundance: few
v_gene: TRBV19
j_gene: TRBJ1-5
CDR3aa: CASTSGQPQHF
CDR3nt: TGTGCCAGTACGAGTGGTCAGCCCCAGCATTTT

d_gene: TRBD1
abundance: once
v_gene: TRBV9
j_gene: TRBJ1-1
CDR3aa: CASSPRQGLNTEAFF
CDR3nt: TGTGCCAGCAGCCCTCGACAGGGGTTGAACACTGAAGCTTTCTTT

d_gene: TRBD1
abundance: few
v_gene: TRBV6-4
j_gene: TRBJ1-2
CDR3aa: CASSVGQDYGYTF
CDR3nt: TGTGCCAGCAGTGTCGGACAGGACTATGGCTACACCTTC

d_gene: .
abundance: .
v_gene: TRBV7-9
j_gene: TRBJ1-2
CDR3aa: CASSTQGYYGYTF
CDR3nt: TGTGCCAGCAGCACCCAGGGGTACTATGGCTACACCTTC

d_gene: .
abundance: .
v_gene: TRBV18
j_gene: TRBJ1-1
CDR3aa: CASSPRPLRDTEAFF
CDR3nt: TGTGCCAGCTCACCCCGGCCCCTTCGGGACACTGAAGCTTTCTTT

d_gene: TRBD1
abundance: few
v_gene: TRBV28
j_gene: TRBJ1-1
CDR3aa: CASSFRRTGKNTEAFF
CDR3nt: TGTGCCAGCAGTTTCCGCCGGACAGGGAAGAACACTGAAGCTTTCTTT

d_gene: TRBD1
abundance: .
v_gene: TRBV18
j_gene: TRBJ1-2
CDR3aa: CASSTMSDRAAYGYTF
CDR3nt: TGTGCCAGCTCAACGATGTCGGACAGGGCGGCCTATGGCTACACCTTC

d_gene: TRBD1
abundance: .
v_gene: TRBV28
j_gene: TRBJ1-1
CDR3aa: CASFSGQGSGEAFF
CDR3nt: TGTGCCAGCTTCTCGGGACAGGGGTCCGGTGAAGCTTTCTTT

d_gene: .
abundance: .
v_gene: TRBV28
j_gene: TRBJ2-1
CDR3aa: CASSLDSYNEQFF
CDR3nt: TGTGCCAGCAGTTTGGACAGCTACAATGAGCAGTTCTTC

d_gene: TRBD2
abundance: once
v_gene: TRBV7-8
j_gene: TRBJ2-2
CDR3aa: CASSLASGGRNTGELFF
CDR3nt: TGTGCCAGCAGCTTAGCGAGCGGGGGAAGGAACACCGGGGAGCTGTTTTTT

d_gene: TRBD1
abundance: .
v_gene: TRBV29-1
j_gene: TRBJ2-1
CDR3aa: CSVRDRGSQSSYNEQFF
CDR3nt: TGCAGCGTACGGGACAGGGGGTCCCAGAGCTCCTACAATGAGCAGTTCTTC

d_gene: TRBD1
abundance: .
v_gene: TRBV18
j_gene: TRBJ2-7
CDR3aa: CASSSQGQGYEQYF
CDR3nt: TGTGCCAGCTCATCTCAGGGACAGGGCTACGAGCAGTACTTC

d_gene: .
abundance: .
v_gene: TRBV28
j_gene: TRBJ1-1
CDR3aa: CATSDTEAFF
CDR3nt: TGTGCCACGTCGGACACTGAAGCTTTCTTT

d_gene: TRBD1
abundance: .
v_gene: TRBV18
j_gene: TRBJ2-7
CDR3aa: CASSPGQNYEQYF
CDR3nt: TGTGCCAGCTCACCGGGACAGAACTACGAGCAGTACTTC

d_gene: .
abundance: .
v_gene: TRBV29-1
j_gene: TRBJ2-7
CDR3aa: CSVVGAYEQYF
CDR3nt: TGCAGCGTTGTAGGGGCCTACGAGCAGTACTTC

d_gene: .
abundance: .
v_gene: TRBV6-6
j_gene: TRBJ1-5
CDR3aa: CASSFGGYQPQHF
CDR3nt: TGTGCCAGCAGTTTCGGAGGATATCAGCCCCAGCATTTT

d_gene: .
abundance: .
v_gene: TRBV19
j_gene: TRBJ1-5
CDR3aa: CASSPHRLYSNQPQHF
CDR3nt: TGTGCCAGTAGTCCACACAGGCTTTATAGCAATCAGCCCCAGCATTTT

d_gene: .
abundance: .
v_gene: TRBV6-5
j_gene: TRBJ2-1
CDR3aa: CASRPNTDEQFF
CDR3nt: TGTGCCAGCAGACCGAATACGGATGAGCAGTTCTTC

d_gene: .
abundance: .
v_gene: TRBV28
j_gene: TRBJ2-1
CDR3aa: CASSFPDRGGEQFF
CDR3nt: TGTGCCAGCAGTTTCCCTGATCGGGGAGGTGAGCAGTTCTTC